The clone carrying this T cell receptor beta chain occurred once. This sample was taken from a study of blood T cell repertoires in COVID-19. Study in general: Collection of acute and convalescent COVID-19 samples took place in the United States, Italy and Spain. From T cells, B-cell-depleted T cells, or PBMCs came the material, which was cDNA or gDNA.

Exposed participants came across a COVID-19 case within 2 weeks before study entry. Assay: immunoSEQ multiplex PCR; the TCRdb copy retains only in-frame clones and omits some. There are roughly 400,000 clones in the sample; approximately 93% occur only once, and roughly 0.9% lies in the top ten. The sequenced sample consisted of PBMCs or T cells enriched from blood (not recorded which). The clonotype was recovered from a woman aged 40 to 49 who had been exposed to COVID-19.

The CDR3 protein is CASSPRADEGYTF. CDR3 DNA: TGTGCCAGCTCACCACGGGCAGATGAGGGCTACACCTTC. The J gene is TRBJ1-2, the V gene TRBV18, with unresolved D. The CDR3 runs 13 residues. V was shortened by 1 base and J by 8 bases, with 11 bases between the two germline ends. Germline V lookup: CDR1 KGHSH, CDR2 LQKENI.